The clone carrying this TCR beta chain has only a few counts. The data are from a study of blood T cells in healthy people across ages. Overall study context: Through template switching, about one barcoded beta molecule was captured per two T cells, as measured in model experiments.

A sample-barcoded 5' primer and a J-beta primer mix were used in a second PCR of about 6 to 12 cycles. TCRdb re-derived calls from the 5' RACE reads in MiXCR, one entry per CDR3 protein. The sample shows 750,000 to 950,000 distinct CDR3 sequences, about 26% of them seen only once. The CDR3 covers 16 residues. In germline, CDR1 is SEHNR, CDR2 FQNEAQ (reference sequence). V was shortened by 2 bases and J by 5 bases, with 18 bases between the two germline ends. These same data were also listed under a study on T cells of mothers and their children.

The receptor comes from a boy aged 5 to 17 in good health. This chain joins TRBV7-9 and TRBJ1-1; D is possibly TRBD1 (6 bases). Sample: blood. The CDR3 loop reads CASSLLGSRGWTEAFF. The CDR3 DNA is TGTGCCAGCAGCTTATTAGGGAGTAGGGGGTGGACTGAAGCTTTCTTT.